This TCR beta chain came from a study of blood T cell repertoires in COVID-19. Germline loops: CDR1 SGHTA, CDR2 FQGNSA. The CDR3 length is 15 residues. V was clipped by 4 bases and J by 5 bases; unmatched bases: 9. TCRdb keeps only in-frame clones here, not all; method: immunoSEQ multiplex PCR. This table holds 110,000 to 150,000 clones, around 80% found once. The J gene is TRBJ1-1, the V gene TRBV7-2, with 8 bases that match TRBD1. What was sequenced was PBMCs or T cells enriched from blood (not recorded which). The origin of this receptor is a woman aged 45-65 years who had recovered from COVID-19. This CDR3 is CASSYQQGVGTEAFF. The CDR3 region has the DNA TGTGCCAGCAGCTACCAACAGGGGGTGGGAACTGAAGCTTTCTTT.